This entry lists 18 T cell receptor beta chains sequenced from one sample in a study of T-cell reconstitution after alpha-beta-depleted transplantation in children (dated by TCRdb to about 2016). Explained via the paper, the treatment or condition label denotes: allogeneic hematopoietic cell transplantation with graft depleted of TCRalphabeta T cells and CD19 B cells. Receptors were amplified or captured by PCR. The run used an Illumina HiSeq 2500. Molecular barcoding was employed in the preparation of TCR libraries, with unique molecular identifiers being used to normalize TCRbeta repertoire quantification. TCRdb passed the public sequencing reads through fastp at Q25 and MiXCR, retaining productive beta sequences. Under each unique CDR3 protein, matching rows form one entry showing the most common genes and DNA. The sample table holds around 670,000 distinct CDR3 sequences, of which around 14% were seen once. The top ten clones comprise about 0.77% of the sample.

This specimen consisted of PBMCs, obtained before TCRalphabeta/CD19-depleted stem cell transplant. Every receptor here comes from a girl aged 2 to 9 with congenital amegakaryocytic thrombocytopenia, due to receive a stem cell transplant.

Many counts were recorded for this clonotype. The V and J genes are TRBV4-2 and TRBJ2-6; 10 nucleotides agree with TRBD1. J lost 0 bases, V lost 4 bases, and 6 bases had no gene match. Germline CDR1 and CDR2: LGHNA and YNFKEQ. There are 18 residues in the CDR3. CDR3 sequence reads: CASSLPDRGYSGANVLTF. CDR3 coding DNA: TGTGCCAGCAGCCTCCCGGACAGGGGGTACTCTGGGGCCAACGTCCTGACTTTC.

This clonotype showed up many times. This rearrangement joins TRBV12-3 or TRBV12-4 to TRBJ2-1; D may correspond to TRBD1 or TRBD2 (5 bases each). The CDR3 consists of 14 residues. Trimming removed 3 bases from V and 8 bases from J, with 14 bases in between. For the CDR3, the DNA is TGTGCCAGCAGTTTCGGGGTACCCAGGGATGAGCAGTTCTTC. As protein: CASSFGVPRDEQFF.

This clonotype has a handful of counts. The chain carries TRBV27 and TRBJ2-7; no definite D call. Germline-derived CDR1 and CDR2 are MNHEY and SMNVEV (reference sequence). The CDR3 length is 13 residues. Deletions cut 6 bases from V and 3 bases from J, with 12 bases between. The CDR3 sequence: CASRRTENYEQYF. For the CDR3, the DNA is TGTGCCAGCAGGCGGACGGAAAACTACGAGCAGTACTTC.

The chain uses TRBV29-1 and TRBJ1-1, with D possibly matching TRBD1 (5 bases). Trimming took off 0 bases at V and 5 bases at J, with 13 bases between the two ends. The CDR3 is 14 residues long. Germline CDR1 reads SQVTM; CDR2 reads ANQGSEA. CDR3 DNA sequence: TGCAGCGTTGAAGAGCAGGGCCCGGGGACTGAAGCTTTCTTT. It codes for CSVEEQGPGTEAFF.

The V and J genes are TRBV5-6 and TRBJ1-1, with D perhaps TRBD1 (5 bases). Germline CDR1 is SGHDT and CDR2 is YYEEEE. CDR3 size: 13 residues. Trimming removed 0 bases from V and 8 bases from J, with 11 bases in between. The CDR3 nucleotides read TGTGCCAGCAGCTTGGGCCTTACAGGAGAAGCTTTCTTT. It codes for CASSLGLTGEAFF. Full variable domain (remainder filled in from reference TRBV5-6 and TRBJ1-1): DAGVTQSPTHLIKTRGQQVTLRCSPKSGHDTVSWYQQALGQGPQFIFQYYEEEERQRGNFPDRFSGHQFPNYSSELNVNALLLGDSALYLCASSLGLTGEAFFGQGTRLTVV.

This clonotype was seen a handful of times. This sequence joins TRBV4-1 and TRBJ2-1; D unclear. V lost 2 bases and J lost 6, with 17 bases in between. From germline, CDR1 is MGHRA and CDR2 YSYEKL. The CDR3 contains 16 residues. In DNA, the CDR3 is TGCGCCAGCAGCCAAATAAACCGAAGCCCCCTCAATGAGCAGTTCTTC. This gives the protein CASSQINRSPLNEQFF.

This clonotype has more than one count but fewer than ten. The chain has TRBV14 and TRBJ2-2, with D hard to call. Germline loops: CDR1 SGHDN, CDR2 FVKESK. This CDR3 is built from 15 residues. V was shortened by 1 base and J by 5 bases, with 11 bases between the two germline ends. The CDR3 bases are TGTGCCAGCAGCCAAGGGATGCTAGGGACCGGGGAGCTGTTTTTT. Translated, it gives CASSQGMLGTGELFF.

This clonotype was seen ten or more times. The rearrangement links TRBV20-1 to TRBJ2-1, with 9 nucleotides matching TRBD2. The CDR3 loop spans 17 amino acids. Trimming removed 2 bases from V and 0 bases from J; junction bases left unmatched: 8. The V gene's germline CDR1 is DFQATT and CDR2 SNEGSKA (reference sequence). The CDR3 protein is CSARWAGGLSSYNEQFF. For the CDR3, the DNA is TGCAGTGCTAGATGGGCGGGAGGGCTTAGCTCCTACAATGAGCAGTTCTTC.

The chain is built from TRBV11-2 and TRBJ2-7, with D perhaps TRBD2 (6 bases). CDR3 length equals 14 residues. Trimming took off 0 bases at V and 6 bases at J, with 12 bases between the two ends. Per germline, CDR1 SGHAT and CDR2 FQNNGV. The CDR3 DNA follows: TGTGCCAGCAGCTTAGATCTAAGGGGAGGCGAGCAGTACTTC. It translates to CASSLDLRGGEQYF.

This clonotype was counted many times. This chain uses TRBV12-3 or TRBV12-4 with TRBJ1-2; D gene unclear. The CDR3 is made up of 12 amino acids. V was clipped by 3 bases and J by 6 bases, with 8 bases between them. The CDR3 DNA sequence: TGTGCCAGCAGTTTGACTCTGGATGGCTACACCTTC. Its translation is CASSLTLDGYTF.

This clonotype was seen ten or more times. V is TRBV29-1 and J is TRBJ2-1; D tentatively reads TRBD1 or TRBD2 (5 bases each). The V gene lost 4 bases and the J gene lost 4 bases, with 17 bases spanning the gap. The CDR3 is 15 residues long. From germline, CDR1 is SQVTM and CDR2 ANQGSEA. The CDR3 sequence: CSVGSGPGWYNEQFF. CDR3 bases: TGCAGCGTTGGATCGGGGCCGGGGTGGTACAATGAGCAGTTCTTC.

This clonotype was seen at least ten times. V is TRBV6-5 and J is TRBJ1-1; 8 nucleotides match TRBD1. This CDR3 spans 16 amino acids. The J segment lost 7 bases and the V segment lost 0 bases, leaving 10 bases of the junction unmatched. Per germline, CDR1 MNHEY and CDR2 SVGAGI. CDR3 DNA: TGTGCCAGCAGTTACTCCTCGGGTTCACAGGGGGTTGAAGCTTTCTTT. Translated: CASSYSSGSQGVEAFF.

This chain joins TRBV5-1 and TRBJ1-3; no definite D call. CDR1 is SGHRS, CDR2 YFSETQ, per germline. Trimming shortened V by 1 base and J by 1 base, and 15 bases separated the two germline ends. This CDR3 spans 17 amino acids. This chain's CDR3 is CASSLFSSRLSGNTIYF. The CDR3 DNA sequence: TGCGCCAGCAGCTTGTTCTCCAGCAGGCTTTCTGGAAACACCATATATTTT.

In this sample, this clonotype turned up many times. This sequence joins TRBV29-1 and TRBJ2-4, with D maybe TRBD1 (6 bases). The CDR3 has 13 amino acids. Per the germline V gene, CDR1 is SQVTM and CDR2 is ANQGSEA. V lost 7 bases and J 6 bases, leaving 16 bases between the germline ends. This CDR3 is CSGGQTLGNIQYF. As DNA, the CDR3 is TGCAGCGGAGGACAGACCCTCGGAAACATTCAGTACTTC.

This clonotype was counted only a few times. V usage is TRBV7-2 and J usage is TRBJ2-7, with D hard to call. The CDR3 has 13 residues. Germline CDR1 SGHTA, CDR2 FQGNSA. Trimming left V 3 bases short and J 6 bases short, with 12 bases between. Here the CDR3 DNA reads TGTGCCAGCAGCTTGGGTATAGAAACCGAGCAGTACTTC. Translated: CASSLGIETEQYF.

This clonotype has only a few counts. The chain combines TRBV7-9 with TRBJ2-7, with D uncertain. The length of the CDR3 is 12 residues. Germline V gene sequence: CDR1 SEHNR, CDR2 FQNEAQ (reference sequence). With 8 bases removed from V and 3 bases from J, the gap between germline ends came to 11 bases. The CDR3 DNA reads TGTGCCAGCGACCTGGGCGGCTACGAGCAGTACTTC. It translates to CASDLGGYEQYF.

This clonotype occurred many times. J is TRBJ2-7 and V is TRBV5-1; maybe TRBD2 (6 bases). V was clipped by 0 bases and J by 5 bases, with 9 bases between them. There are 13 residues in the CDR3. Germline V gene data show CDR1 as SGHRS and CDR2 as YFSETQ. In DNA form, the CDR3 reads TGCGCCAGCAGCTTGGGACTAGGAAACGAGCAGTACTTC. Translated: CASSLGLGNEQYF.

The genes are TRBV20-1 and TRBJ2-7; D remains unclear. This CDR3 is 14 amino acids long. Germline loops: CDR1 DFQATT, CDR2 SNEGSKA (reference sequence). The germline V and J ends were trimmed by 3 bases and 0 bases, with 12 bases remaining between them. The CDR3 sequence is CSARAAGLSYEQYF. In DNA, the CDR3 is TGCAGTGCTAGGGCGGCAGGCCTCTCCTACGAGCAGTACTTC.